This T cell receptor (beta chain) was sequenced for a study of regulatory T cells in long-lasting Graves disease. Broader study findings: Persistent cases favored TRBV28, TRBJ1-2 and TRBJ2-5.

V shed 0 bases, J shed 0 bases, and the junction held 2 bases outside the gene matches. Germline assignment: CDR1 DFQATT and CDR2 SNEGSKA (reference sequence). The CDR3 consists of 15 residues. Stated time point: newly diagnosed GD, antithyroid drugs for less than 3 months. PBMCs were the source of the RNA used for TCR sequencing. Building the TCR beta libraries relied on iRepertoire HTBI primers, and CDR3 regions underwent Arm-PCR. TCRdb re-called the multiplex PCR reads with MiXCR, one entry per CDR3 protein. The table lists 440,000 or so distinct CDR3 sequences, around 14% of them singletons. Comments on this clonotype: Its cognate antigen is unknown.

The same specimen was also included in a second study, on T cells in Graves' hyperthyroidism and ophthalmopathy.

This chain links TRBV20-1 with TRBJ2-3; 8 nucleotides match TRBD2. The clonotype was recovered from a woman aged 30 to 39 with Graves disease. The source material was peripheral blood mononuclear cells (PBMCs), sampled at new diagnosis, from a patient treated with antithyroid drugs. CDR3 coding DNA: TGCAGTGCTAGAGACCCTAGCGGGAGCACAGATACGCAGTATTTT. This sequence encodes CSARDPSGSTDTQYF.